One sample yielded the 20 T cell receptor beta chains listed below, sequenced in a study of cytomegalovirus exposure and HLA in healthy donors. 13 Jbeta primers and 60 Vbeta primers were used for the PCR. The assay was immunoSEQ multiplex PCR, and TCRdb's table has in-frame clones only and misses some. The sample comprises around 150,000 clones, just over 70% of which are singletons, and 4.7% rests with the top ten. Sequenced sample: PBMCs. These receptors were collected from a man aged 18 to 30 in good health and CMV-seropositive.

The genes are TRBV28 and TRBJ2-3, with TRBD2 matching 9 bases. The CDR3 totals 14 residues. Germline V lookup: CDR1 MDHEN, CDR2 SYDVKM. J was trimmed by 0 bases and V by 9 bases; bases with no gene match: 4. CDR3 in DNA: TGTGCCAGTTCTCTAGCGGGGAGCACAGATACGCAGTATTTT. It yields the protein CASSLAGSTDTQYF.

DNA for the CDR3: TGTGCCAGCAGCCCCCCGGGGGACAATGAGCAGTTCTTC. As protein: CASSPPGDNEQFF. The chain has TRBV4-2 and TRBJ2-1; D possibly corresponds to TRBD2 (6 bases). The CDR3 spans 13 residues. The V and J ends lost 4 bases and 5 bases respectively, with 9 bases between them. Germline V gene sequence: CDR1 LGHNA, CDR2 YNFKEQ.

This clone has more than one count but fewer than ten. V is TRBV5-1 and J is TRBJ2-1; 11 bases match TRBD2. This CDR3 comprises 16 residues. Germline-derived CDR1 and CDR2 are SGHRS and YFSETQ. J lost 4 bases, V lost 5 bases, and 8 bases had no gene match. As DNA, the CDR3 is TGCGCCAGCAGGCTCACTAGCGGGGGACAATACAATGAGCAGTTCTTC. Translated: CASRLTSGGQYNEQFF.

The chain couples TRBV6-1 to TRBJ2-7, with TRBD1 matching 7 bases. From germline, CDR1 is MNHNS and CDR2 SASEGT. Trimming at V came to 5 bases and at J to 3 bases, leaving 4 bases not matched to a gene. The CDR3 covers 13 residues. The CDR3 here is CASSKGQVYEQYV. CDR3 sequence (DNA): TGTGCCAGCAGTAAAGGACAGGTCTACGAGCAGTACGTC.

The chain uses TRBV11-2 and TRBJ1-2; D may be TRBD1 (5 bases). Between the trimmed V and J ends, which lost 8 bases and 2 bases, there was a span of 15 bases. The CDR3 consists of 14 residues. Germline lookup yields CDR1 SGHAT and CDR2 FQNNGV. The CDR3 DNA follows: TGTGCCAGCGCCCTCTTGGGGGGAAACTATGGCTACACCTTC. Residues: CASALLGGNYGYTF.

The rearrangement links TRBV11-2 to TRBJ2-5, with 7 bases aligning to TRBD1. Germline values: CDR1 SGHAT, CDR2 FQNNGV. The CDR3 extends over 13 amino acids. Unmatched junction bases numbered 5, after V lost 5 bases and J lost 5 bases. The CDR3 nucleotides are TGTGCCAGCAGCCAAGGGGGCAGGGAGACCCAGTACTTC. Its translation is CASSQGGRETQYF.

J is TRBJ2-2 and V is TRBV4-2; possible D gene TRBD2, 5 bases. The germline V gene has CDR1 LGHNA and CDR2 YNFKEQ. The CDR3 has 17 residues. The V end was cut by 1 base, the J end by 3 bases, with 15 bases between. The chain's CDR3 is CASSQGKITSDTGELFF. The CDR3 bases are TGTGCCAGCAGCCAAGGGAAGATCACTAGTGACACCGGGGAGCTGTTTTTT.

The chain has TRBV5-4 and TRBJ2-2; maybe TRBD1 (6 bases). The CDR3 loop spans 15 amino acids. V was shortened by 2 bases and J by 0 bases, with 8 bases between the two germline ends. In germline, CDR1 is SGHNT, CDR2 YYREEE (reference sequence). The CDR3 here is CASSFQGTNTGELFF. The CDR3 nucleotides read TGTGCCAGCAGCTTTCAGGGGACGAACACCGGGGAGCTGTTTTTT.

This clone was counted a few times. This CDR3 reads CASALTSGSYNEQFF. CDR3 sequence (DNA): TGTGCTAGTGCCCTGACTAGCGGCTCCTACAATGAGCAGTTCTTC. The V and J genes are TRBV12-5 and TRBJ2-1; TRBD2 aligns across 9 bases. The CDR3 spans 15 residues. Germline assignment: CDR1 LGHNT and CDR2 FRNRAP. With 7 bases clipped from V and 0 bases from J, the junction kept 4 bases outside the gene matches.

This clone was seen a few times. The rearrangement uses TRBV5-1 and TRBJ1-1, with TRBD1 matching 9 bases. The CDR3 totals 15 residues. Germline CDR1 is SGHRS and CDR2 is YFSETQ. Trimming cost V 4 bases and J 5 bases; bases outside gene matches: 9. The CDR3 loop is CASSVQGARETEAFF. The CDR3 DNA follows: TGCGCCAGCAGCGTACAGGGGGCTCGAGAAACTGAAGCTTTCTTT.

The V call is TRBV10-3, the J call TRBJ1-2; 10 nucleotides align to TRBD1. V was pared by 2 bases and J by 6 bases, with 9 bases of the junction left unmatched. Germline loops: CDR1 ENHRY, CDR2 SYGVKD. The CDR3 is 16 residues long. CDR3 protein: CAISEPGDRGANGYTF. CDR3 nucleotides: TGTGCCATCAGTGAGCCCGGGGACAGGGGAGCAAATGGCTACACCTTC.

The rearrangement joins TRBV19 to TRBJ1-2; 9 nucleotides align to TRBD1. The CDR3 runs to 13 residues. Germline V CDR1 and CDR2: LNHDA, SQIVND (reference sequence). J gave up 7 bases and V 6 bases, and 6 bases lay outside the gene matches. CDR3 DNA sequence: TGTGCCAGTAGCGGACAGGGGAGGTCTGGCTACACCTTC. Protein: CASSGQGRSGYTF.

This clone came up a few times. CDR3 protein: CASSEKSGQPQHF. The CDR3 nucleotides are TGTGCCAGCAGTGAGAAATCAGGGCAGCCCCAGCATTTT. This chain joins TRBV6-4 and TRBJ1-5, with D possibly matching TRBD1 (5 bases). The V end lost 3 bases, the J end lost 7 bases, and 10 bases lay between the germline ends. Germline V gene lookup returns CDR1 MRHNA and CDR2 SNTAGT. The CDR3 loop spans 13 amino acids.

The chain joins TRBV6-5 to TRBJ1-2; 8 nucleotides line up with TRBD1. The CDR3 loop spans 16 amino acids. Germline CDR1 reads MNHEY; CDR2 reads SVGAGI. Trimming took 0 bases from V and 7 from J; bases not matched to a gene: 10. The CDR3 protein is CASSYSVGQGQIGYTF. The CDR3 region has the DNA TGTGCCAGCAGTTACTCCGTCGGACAGGGACAAATTGGCTACACCTTC.

The V call is TRBV30, the J call TRBJ2-2; D unresolved. Germline V gives CDR1 GTSNPN, CDR2 SVGIG (reference sequence). V gave up 5 bases and J gave up 0 bases, with 16 bases separating them. This CDR3 is built from 16 residues. The CDR3 region has the DNA TGTGCCTGGTACCGACTCGACCGATCGAACACCGGGGAGCTGTTTTTT. Its protein is CAWYRLDRSNTGELFF.

This rearrangement joins TRBV29-1 to TRBJ2-1, with 7 bases lining up with TRBD2. With V trimmed by 7 bases and J by 7 bases, 10 bases remained unmatched. The CDR3 consists of 13 residues. Germline CDR1 and CDR2: SQVTM and ANQGSEA. CDR3 amino acids: CSGEGLRGNEQFF. CDR3 DNA: TGCAGCGGGGAGGGATTACGGGGGAATGAGCAGTTCTTC.

The chain couples TRBV13 to TRBJ2-5, with 13 nucleotides matching TRBD2. The junction had 6 bases not matched to a gene; V was cut back by 4 bases and J by 4 bases. This CDR3 is 16 amino acids long. Germline loops: CDR1 PRHDT, CDR2 FYEKMQ (reference sequence). Written as DNA, the CDR3 is TGTGCCAGCAGCTCAGGACTAGCGGGAGTCAGAGAGACCCAGTACTTC. The encoded protein is CASSSGLAGVRETQYF.

V is TRBV7-9 and J is TRBJ1-4; weak D call: TRBD1 (6 bases). The germline V and J ends were trimmed by 1 base and 5 bases, with 8 bases remaining between them. The germline gives CDR1 SEHNR, CDR2 FQNEAQ (reference sequence). The CDR3 runs 14 residues. The CDR3 region has the DNA TGTGCCAGCAGCTTAGAGGGGGGGAATGAAAAACTGTTTTTT. Translated, it gives CASSLEGGNEKLFF.

This clone was seen a handful of times. The sample holds other DNA sequences that translate to the same CDR3. The chain joins TRBV6-6 to TRBJ2-7; tentatively, D is TRBD2 (7 bases). Germline-derived CDR1 and CDR2 are MNHNY and SVGAGI (reference sequence). The V end was cut by 7 bases, the J end by 4 bases, with 23 bases between. CDR3 length equals 16 residues. CDR3: CASNSPTQGGSYEQYV. The CDR3 nucleotides read TGTGCCAGCAATTCACCGACACAGGGAGGGAGTTACGAGCAGTACGTC.

The rearrangement uses TRBV7-9 and TRBJ1-1; D is perhaps TRBD1 (5 bases). CDR3 size: 15 residues. V was shortened by 5 bases and J by 1 base, with 14 bases between the two germline ends. Germline CDR1 is SEHNR and CDR2 is FQNEAQ (reference sequence). CDR3 residues: CASSPRGLKNTEAFF. The DNA of the CDR3 is TGTGCCAGCAGCCCTCGGGGACTCAAGAACACTGAAGCTTTCTTT.